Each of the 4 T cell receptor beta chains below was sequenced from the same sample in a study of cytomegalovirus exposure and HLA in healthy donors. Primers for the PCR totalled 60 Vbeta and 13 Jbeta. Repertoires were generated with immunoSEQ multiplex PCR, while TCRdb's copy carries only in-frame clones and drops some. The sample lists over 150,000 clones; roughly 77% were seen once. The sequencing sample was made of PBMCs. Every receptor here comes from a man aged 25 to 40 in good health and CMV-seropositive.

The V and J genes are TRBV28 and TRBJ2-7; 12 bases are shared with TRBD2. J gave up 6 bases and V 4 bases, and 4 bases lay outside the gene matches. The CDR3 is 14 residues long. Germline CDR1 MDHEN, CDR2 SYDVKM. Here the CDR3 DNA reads TGTGCCAGCAGTTCTAGCGGGGGGGCCTTCGAGCAGTACTTC. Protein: CASSSSGGAFEQYF.

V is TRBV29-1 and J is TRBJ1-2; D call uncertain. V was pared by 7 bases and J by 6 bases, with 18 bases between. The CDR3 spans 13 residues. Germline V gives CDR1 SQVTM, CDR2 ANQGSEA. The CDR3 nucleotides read TGCAGCGGCTTTCGACCTAACGCGGATGGCTACACCTTC. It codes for CSGFRPNADGYTF.

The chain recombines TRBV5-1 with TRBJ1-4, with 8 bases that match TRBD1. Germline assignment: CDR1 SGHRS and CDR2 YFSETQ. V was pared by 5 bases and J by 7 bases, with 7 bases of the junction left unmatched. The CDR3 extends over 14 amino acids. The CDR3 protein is CASSKQGELEKLFF. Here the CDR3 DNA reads TGCGCCAGCAGTAAACAGGGGGAGCTTGAAAAACTGTTTTTT.

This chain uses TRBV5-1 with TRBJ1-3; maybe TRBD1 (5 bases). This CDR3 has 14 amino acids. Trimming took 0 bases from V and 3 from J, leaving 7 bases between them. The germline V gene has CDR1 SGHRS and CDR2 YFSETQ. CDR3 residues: CASSLAGRGNTIYF. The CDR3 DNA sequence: TGCGCCAGCAGCTTGGCAGGGCGTGGAAACACCATATATTTT.